In its sample, the clone carrying this TCR beta chain was seen a few times. Its antigen remains unknown. The sample belongs to a study of cytomegalovirus exposure and HLA in healthy donors. The PCR contained 60 Vbeta and 13 Jbeta primers. Produced via immunoSEQ multiplex PCR; TCRdb's table is partial and in-frame only. The repertoire holds roughly 150,000 clones, with 75% as singletons. Germline V gene data show CDR1 as SEHNR and CDR2 as FQNEAQ (reference sequence). This CDR3 has 16 amino acids. Trimming pared 2 bases from V and 12 bases from J, leaving 20 bases between. The study's findings and limits: In a later analysis, HLA-associated beta chains showed higher expansion and lower generation probabilities than comparable chains.

This clonotype was sampled from a woman aged 45-65 years in good health and CMV-seropositive. The gene calls are TRBV7-9 and TRBJ2-6, with D tentatively TRBD1 (5 bases). The sample was PBMCs. The CDR3 here is CASSLTAQGTSFVLTF. The CDR3, as DNA: TGTGCCAGCAGCTTAACTGCCCAGGGAACCAGTTTCGTCCTGACTTTC.